These T cell receptor beta chains were read from a single sample in a study of identical twins. Using its own MiXCR run on the 5' RACE reads, TCRdb lists one record per CDR3 protein. The table has 550,000 to 700,000 distinct CDR3 sequences, around 20% seen once. The data were also submitted as part of a second study, on T cells expressing NK-cell markers.

The sample taken for sequencing was PBMCs. These receptors originate from a woman aged 18-35 years in good health. Both conserved end residues are part of each CDR3. A D gene is named only where the DNA matches it firmly.

TRBV12-3/TRBV12-4	13	TRBJ2-5	-	CASSLAPSGTQYF
TRBV7-9	13	TRBJ2-5	TRBD2	CASEGSAGGTQYF
TRBV7-9	11	TRBJ1-6	-	CASSFDSPLHF
TRBV7-3	14	TRBJ2-7	-	CASSLSPGSYEQYF
TRBV20-1	17	TRBJ2-7	TRBD2	CSASPLLAGGQNYEQYF
TRBV29-1	12	TRBJ2-1	-	CSVRNRALEQFF
TRBV7-9	17	TRBJ2-1	TRBD2	CASSLGSGSGRASEQFF
TRBV20-1	14	TRBJ2-7	TRBD1	CSARSGQGAGEQYF
TRBV7-2	17	TRBJ2-1	TRBD2	CASSPRGLAGKENEQFF
TRBV20-1	12	TRBJ1-1	-	CSARRQSTEAFF
TRBV29-1	14	TRBJ2-7	TRBD1	CSVEGQGVSHEQYF
TRBV3-1	14	TRBJ2-5	-	CASSQVLLQETQYF
TRBV20-1	15	TRBJ2-1	-	CSARDPGARGNEQFF
TRBV20-1	14	TRBJ2-5	-	CSANFGGAGETQYF
TRBV6-1	15	TRBJ1-1	-	CASTSMRGLNTEAFF
TRBV3-1	15	TRBJ1-1	-	CASSQGQGIDTEAFF
TRBV6-2/TRBV6-3	14	TRBJ2-7	-	CASSYSLPAYEQYF
TRBV29-1	13	TRBJ2-3	-	CSVQDSLTDTQYF
TRBV15	15	TRBJ2-3	-	CATSRAVPSTDTQYF
TRBV12-3/TRBV12-4	14	TRBJ1-6	-	CASSQGSEGSPLHF
TRBV10-3	13	TRBJ2-1	-	CAISELRYNEQFF
TRBV4-2	14	TRBJ2-2	-	CASSQHGKVGELFF
TRBV10-3	14	TRBJ1-2	TRBD1	CAISGNRGGDGYTF
TRBV14	16	TRBJ2-7	-	CASSQGSWVTSYEQYF
TRBV9	14	TRBJ2-4	TRBD1	CARGQGLAKNIQYF
TRBV20-1	14	TRBJ2-5	-	CSARRAGAQETQYF
TRBV7-2	15	TRBJ1-6	-	CASSFGNRRSSPLHF
TRBV6-4	20	TRBJ2-3	TRBD2	CASSDTVPGLAGGSTDTQYF
TRBV29-1	11	TRBJ2-2	-	CSVHKDGELFF
TRBV6-5	15	TRBJ2-7	-	CASSYPSGQSYEQYF
TRBV9	13	TRBJ2-7	-	CASSVGNSYEQYF
TRBV7-9	17	TRBJ2-1	-	CASSLSPLGGPYNEQFF
TRBV5-1	14	TRBJ2-4	-	CASNRLGERGIQYF
TRBV12-3/TRBV12-4	15	TRBJ2-1	-	CASVRTTLSYNEQFF
TRBV5-6	15	TRBJ2-6	-	CASSGGFTGANVLTF
TRBV29-1	16	TRBJ2-1	-	CSVETSGSSSYNEQFF
TRBV9	15	TRBJ1-4	-	CASSVAVGEGEKLFF
TRBV20-1	11	TRBJ2-1	-	CSASFGMKQFF
TRBV12-3/TRBV12-4	11	TRBJ2-7	-	CASSRQREQYF
TRBV12-3/TRBV12-4	14	TRBJ1-1	-	CASTPGRGNTEAFF
TRBV12-3/TRBV12-4	15	TRBJ2-7	-	CASSLGGASSYEQYF